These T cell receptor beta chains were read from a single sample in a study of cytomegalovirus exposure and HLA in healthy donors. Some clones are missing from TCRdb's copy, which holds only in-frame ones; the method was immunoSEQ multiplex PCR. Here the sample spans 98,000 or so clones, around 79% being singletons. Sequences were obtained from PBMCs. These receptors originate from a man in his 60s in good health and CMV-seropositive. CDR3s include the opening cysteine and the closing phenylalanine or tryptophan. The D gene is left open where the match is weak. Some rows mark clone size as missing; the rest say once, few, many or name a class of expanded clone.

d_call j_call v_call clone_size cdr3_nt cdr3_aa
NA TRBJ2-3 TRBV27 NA TGTGCCAGCAGCTCCTTTGCGGGGGCCATCACAGATACGCAGTATTTT CASSSFAGAITDTQYF
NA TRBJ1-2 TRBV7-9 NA TGTGCCAGCAGCCCTTCAGGGGTATGGGCATATGGCTACACCTTC CASSPSGVWAYGYTF
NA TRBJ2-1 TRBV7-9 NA TGTGCCAGCAGTTTCAGGATCGATGAGCAGTTCTTC CASSFRIDEQFF
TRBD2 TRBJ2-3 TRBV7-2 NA TGTGCCAGCAGCTTAAACATAGCGGGGGGCCCCACAGATACGCAGTATTTT CASSLNIAGGPTDTQYF
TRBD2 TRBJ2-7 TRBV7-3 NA TGTGCCAGCAGCTTAACCGGGGGGGATTACGAGCAGTACTTC CASSLTGGDYEQYF
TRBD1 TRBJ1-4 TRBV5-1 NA TGCGCCAGCAGCCTGACAGGGGGCAATATCGAAAAACTGTTTTTT CASSLTGGNIEKLFF
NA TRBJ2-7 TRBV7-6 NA TGTGCCAGCAGCTTACTTTGGGGCGCCAACGAGCAGTACTTC CASSLLWGANEQYF
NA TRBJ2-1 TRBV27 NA TGTGCCAGCAGTTTTGGGCAGTACAATGAGCAGTTCTTC CASSFGQYNEQFF
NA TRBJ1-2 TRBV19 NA TGTGCCAGTAGTCCGGGCCGAGGGGGCTATGGCTACACCTTC CASSPGRGGYGYTF
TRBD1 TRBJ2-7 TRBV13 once TGTGCCAGCAGCTACGGACAGGGTGTGTACGAGCAGTACTTC CASSYGQGVYEQYF
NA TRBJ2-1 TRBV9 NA TGTGCCAGCAGCGTAGCGGGGTTTACTGAGCAGTTCTTC CASSVAGFTEQFF
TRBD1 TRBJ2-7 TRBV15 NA TGTGCCACCAGCAGAGATCAGGACCTGGGACAGGGCTCCTACGAGCAGTACTTC CATSRDQDLGQGSYEQYF
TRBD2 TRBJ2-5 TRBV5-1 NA TGCGCCAGCAGCTTGTACGGGGGGGCTTTTGAGACCCAGTACTTC CASSLYGGAFETQYF
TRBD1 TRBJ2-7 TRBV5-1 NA TGCGCCAGCAGCCTAGACAGGGGGCGATCCTACGAGCAGTACTTC CASSLDRGRSYEQYF
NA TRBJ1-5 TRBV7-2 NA TGTGCCAGCAGCTTAACGCAGGGAAGCACTCAGCCCCAGCATTTT CASSLTQGSTQPQHF
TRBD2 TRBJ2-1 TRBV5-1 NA TGCGCCAGCAGCTCCTCACTAGCGGGGGTTACCTACAATGAGCAGTTCTTC CASSSSLAGVTYNEQFF
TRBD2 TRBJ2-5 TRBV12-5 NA TGTGCTAGTGGTCCCCGCGGGAGAACCCACCCCCCAGAGACCCAGTACTTC CASGPRGRTHPPETQYF
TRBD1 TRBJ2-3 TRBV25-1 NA TGTGCCAGCAGTCCTCCACAGGGGGAAAGTACAGATACGCAGTATTTT CASSPPQGESTDTQYF
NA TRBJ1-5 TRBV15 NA TGTGCCACCAGTTACAGGGTCGGAGACCCCCAGCATTTT CATSYRVGDPQHF
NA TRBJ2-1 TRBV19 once TGTGCCAGTACCCCCAGTGGAGGGAATGAGCAGTTCTTC CASTPSGGNEQFF
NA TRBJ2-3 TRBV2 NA TGTGCCAGCCTAGCATCCGGGGGTATTCCAGATACGCAGTATTTT CASLASGGIPDTQYF
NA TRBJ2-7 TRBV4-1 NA TGCGCCAGCAGCCAAGTAGGTACAGGGTTAGGTTACGAGCAGTACTTC CASSQVGTGLGYEQYF
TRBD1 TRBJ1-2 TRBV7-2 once TGTGCCAGCAGCTTCGGACAGGCCGACTATGGCTACACCTTC CASSFGQADYGYTF
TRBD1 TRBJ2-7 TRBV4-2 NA TGTGCCAGCAGCCCACGGACAGGGAGCTCCTACGAGCAGTACTTC CASSPRTGSSYEQYF
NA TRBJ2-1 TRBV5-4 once TGTGCCAGCAGCCCGGCCGGGCGGGGCGGGGGAAGGGGGAATGAGCAGTTCTTC CASSPAGRGGGRGNEQFF
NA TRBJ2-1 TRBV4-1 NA TGCGCCAGCAGCCAACCACCAGGAAGCTCCTACAATGAGCAGTTCTTC CASSQPPGSSYNEQFF
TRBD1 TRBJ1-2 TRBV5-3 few TGTGCCAGAAGCCCACGACAGGGTGGCTACACCTTC CARSPRQGGYTF
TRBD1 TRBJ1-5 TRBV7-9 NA TGTGCCAGCAGCGACAGGGATCAGCCCCAGCATTTT CASSDRDQPQHF
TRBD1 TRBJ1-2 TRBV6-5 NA TGTGCCAGCAGGACAGGGGGCAGCTATGGCTACACCTTC CASRTGGSYGYTF
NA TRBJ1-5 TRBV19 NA TGTGCCAGTAGTATAGTAGGGGTTGTAGGTCAGCCCCAGCATTTT CASSIVGVVGQPQHF
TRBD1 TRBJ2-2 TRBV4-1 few TGCGCCAGCGGGCGACAGGGGGCCGGGGAGCTGTTTTTT CASGRQGAGELFF
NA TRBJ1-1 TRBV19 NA TGTGCCAGTAGTCCCAGGGAAAAGGTGTGGGCTGAAGCTTTCTTT CASSPREKVWAEAFF
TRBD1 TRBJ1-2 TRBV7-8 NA TGTGCCAGCAGCTCCCTTACCGGGACAGCTCAAAACTATGGCTACACCTTC CASSSLTGTAQNYGYTF
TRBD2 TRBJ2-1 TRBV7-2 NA TGTGCCAGCAGCCGGCCCGGGACTAGCGGGTCGAGCTCCTACAATGAGCAGTTCTTC CASSRPGTSGSSSYNEQFF
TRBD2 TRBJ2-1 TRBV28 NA TGTGCCAGCAGTAGCTTTCCGGGACTAGCTGCCAATGAGCAGTTCTTC CASSSFPGLAANEQFF
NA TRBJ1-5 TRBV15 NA TGTGCCACCAGCAGAGATCTGGGGGCGAGCAATCAGCCCCAGCATTTT CATSRDLGASNQPQHF
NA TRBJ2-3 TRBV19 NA TGTGCCAGTAGTATGGTACACGGCACAGATACGCAGTATTTT CASSMVHGTDTQYF
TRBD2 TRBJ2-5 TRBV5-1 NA TGCGCCAGCAGCTTGGTTCCTAGCGGGGGACAAGAGACCCAGTACTTC CASSLVPSGGQETQYF
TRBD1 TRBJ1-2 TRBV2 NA TGTGCCAGCAGTCGGGACAGCAGCTATGGCTACACCTTC CASSRDSSYGYTF
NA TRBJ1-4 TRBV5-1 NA TGCGCCAGCAGCTTGGGAGTCGGACTCAATGAAAAACTGTTTTTT CASSLGVGLNEKLFF
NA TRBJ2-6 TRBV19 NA TGTGCCAGTAGTTTGCTGGGTGGAGGGGCTGGGGCCAACGTCCTGACTTTC CASSLLGGGAGANVLTF
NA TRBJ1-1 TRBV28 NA TGTGCCAGCAGGGGGTGGGGCGGGAACACTGAAGCTTTCTTT CASRGWGGNTEAFF
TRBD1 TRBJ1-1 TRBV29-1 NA TGCAGCGTTGCGACAGGGGGCTTCACTGAAGCTTTCTTT CSVATGGFTEAFF
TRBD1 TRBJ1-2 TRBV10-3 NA TGTGCCATCAGTGATTTGGACAGGGGGCTCTATGGCTACACCTTC CAISDLDRGLYGYTF
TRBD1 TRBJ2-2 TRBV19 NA TGTGCCAGTAGTAATTCCCCGGGACAGGGGGGACCATACGGGGAGCTGTTTTTT CASSNSPGQGGPYGELFF
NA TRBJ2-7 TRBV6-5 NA TGTGCCAGCAGTGGATCTAGCCTTTCCTACGAGCAGTACTTC CASSGSSLSYEQYF